This T cell receptor beta chain was recovered during a study of blood T cell repertoires in COVID-19. The length of the CDR3 is 15 residues. Trimming took 3 bases from V and 4 from J, leaving 15 bases between them. Germline V CDR1 and CDR2: MNHEY, SMNVEV (reference sequence). Clones were read by immunoSEQ multiplex PCR, and TCRdb kept only the in-frame ones, dropping some. Among hundreds of thousands of clones listed, around 91% were seen once. Sequencing was done on a sample of PBMCs or T cells enriched from blood (not recorded which). The chain couples TRBV27 to TRBJ1-2; D might be TRBD1 (6 bases). The sequence was collected from a man in his late teens or twenties who had recovered from COVID-19. The CDR3 region is CASSFSGQHLYGYTF. The CDR3 DNA is TGTGCCAGCAGTTTTTCCGGACAGCACCTCTATGGCTACACCTTC.